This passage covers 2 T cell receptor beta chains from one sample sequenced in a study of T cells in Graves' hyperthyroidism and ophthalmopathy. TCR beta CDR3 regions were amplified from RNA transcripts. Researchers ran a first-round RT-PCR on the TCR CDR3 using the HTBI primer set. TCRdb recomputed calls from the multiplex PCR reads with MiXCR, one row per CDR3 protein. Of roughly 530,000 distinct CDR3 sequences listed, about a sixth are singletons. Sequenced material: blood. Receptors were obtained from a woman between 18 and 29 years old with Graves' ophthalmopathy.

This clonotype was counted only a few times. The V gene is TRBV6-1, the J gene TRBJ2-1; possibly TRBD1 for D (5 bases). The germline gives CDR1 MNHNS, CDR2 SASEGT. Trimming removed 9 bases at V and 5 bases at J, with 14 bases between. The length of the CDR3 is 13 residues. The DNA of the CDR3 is TGTGCCAGGATAGACAGAGCAAACAATGAGCAGTTCTTC. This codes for CARIDRANNEQFF.

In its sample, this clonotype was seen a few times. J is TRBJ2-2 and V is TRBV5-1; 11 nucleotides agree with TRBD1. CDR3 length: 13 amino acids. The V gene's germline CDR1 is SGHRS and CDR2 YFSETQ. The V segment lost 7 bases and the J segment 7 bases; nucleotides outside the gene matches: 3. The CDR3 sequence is CASGQGASGELFF. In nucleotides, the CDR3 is TGCGCCAGCGGACAGGGGGCAAGCGGGGAGCTGTTTTTT.